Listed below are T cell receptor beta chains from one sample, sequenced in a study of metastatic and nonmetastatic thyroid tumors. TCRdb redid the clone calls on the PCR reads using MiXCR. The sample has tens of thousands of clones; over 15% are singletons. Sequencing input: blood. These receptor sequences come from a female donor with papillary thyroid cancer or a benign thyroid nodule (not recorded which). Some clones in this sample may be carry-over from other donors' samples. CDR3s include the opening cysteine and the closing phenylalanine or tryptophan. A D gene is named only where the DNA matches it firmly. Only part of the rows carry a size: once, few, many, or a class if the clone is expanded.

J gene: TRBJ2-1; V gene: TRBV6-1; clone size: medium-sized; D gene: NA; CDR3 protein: CASSDRDYNEQFF; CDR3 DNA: TGTGCCAGCAGTGACAGGGACTACAATGAGCAGTTCTTC
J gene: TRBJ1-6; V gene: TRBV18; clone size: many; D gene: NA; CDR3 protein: CASSPSAGADSPLHF; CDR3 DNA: TGTGCCAGCTCACCATCTGCAGGGGCGGACTCACCCCTCCACTTT
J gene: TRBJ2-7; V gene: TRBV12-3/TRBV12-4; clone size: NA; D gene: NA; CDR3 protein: CTSRTLTESEQYF; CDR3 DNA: TGTACCAGCAGGACCCTCACGGAGTCCGAGCAGTACTTC
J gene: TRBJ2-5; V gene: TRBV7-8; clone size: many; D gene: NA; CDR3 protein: CASSLSGGVQETQYF; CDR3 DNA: TGTGCCAGCAGCCTGAGCGGAGGGGTGCAAGAGACCCAGTACTTC
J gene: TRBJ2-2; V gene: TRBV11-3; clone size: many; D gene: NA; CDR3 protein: CASSLDGLNTGELFF; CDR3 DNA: TGTGCCAGCAGCTTGGACGGGCTTAACACCGGGGAGCTGTTTTTT
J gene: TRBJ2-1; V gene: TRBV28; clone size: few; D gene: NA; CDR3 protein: CASSLGTRHNEQFF; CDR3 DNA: TGTGCCAGCAGTCTGGGGACTCGCCACAATGAGCAGTTCTTC
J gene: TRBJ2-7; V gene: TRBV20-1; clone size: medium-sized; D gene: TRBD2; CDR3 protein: CSARRGLAGGPSEQYF; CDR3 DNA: TGCAGTGCTAGACGAGGACTAGCGGGAGGGCCGTCCGAGCAGTACTTC
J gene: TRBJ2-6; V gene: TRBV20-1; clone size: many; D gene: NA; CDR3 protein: CSARVQSGANVLTF; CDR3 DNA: TGCAGTGCTAGAGTTCAATCTGGGGCCAACGTCCTGACTTTC
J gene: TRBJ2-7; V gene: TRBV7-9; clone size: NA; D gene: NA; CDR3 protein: CASSRGQSSYEQYF; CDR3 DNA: TGTGCCAGCAGCCGCGGACAGAGCTCCTACGAGCAGTACTTC
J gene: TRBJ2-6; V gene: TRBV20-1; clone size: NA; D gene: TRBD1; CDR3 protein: CSARMGGQGGMGANVLTF; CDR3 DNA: TGCAGTGCTAGAATGGGCGGACAGGGTGGGATGGGGGCCAACGTCCTGACTTTC
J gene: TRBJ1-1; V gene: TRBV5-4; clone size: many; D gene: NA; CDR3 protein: CASRPLGNTEAFF; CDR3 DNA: TGTGCCAGCAGGCCGTTAGGAAACACTGAAGCTTTCTTT
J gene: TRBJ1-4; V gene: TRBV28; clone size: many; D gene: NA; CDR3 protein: CASSLPSGSYNEKLFF; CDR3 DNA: TGTGCCAGCAGTCTACCGTCAGGGAGTTATAATGAAAAACTGTTTTTT
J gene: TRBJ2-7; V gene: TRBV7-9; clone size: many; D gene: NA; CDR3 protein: CASSFGSSYEQYF; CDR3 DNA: TGTGCCAGCAGCTTCGGTTCCTCCTACGAGCAGTACTTC
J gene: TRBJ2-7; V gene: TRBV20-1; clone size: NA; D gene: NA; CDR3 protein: CSARGRYEQYF; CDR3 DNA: TGCAGTGCTAGAGGGCGATACGAGCAGTACTTC
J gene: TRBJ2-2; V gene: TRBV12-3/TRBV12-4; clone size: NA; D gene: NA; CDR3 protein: CATARAPGELFF; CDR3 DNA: TGTGCCACCGCAAGGGCCCCCGGGGAGCTGTTTTTT
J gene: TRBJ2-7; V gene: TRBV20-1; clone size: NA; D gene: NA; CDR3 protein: CSASDSARLASYEQYF; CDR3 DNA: TGCAGTGCTAGTGATTCGGCCAGATTGGCCTCCTACGAGCAGTACTTC
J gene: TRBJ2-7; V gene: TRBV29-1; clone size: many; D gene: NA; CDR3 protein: CSVEESGLYEGNSYEQYF; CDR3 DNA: TGCAGCGTTGAAGAGTCGGGCCTCTACGAGGGAAACTCCTACGAGCAGTACTTC
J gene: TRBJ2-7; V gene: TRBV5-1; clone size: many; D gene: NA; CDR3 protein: CASSHGTGLSYEQYF; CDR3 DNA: TGCGCCAGCAGCCACGGGACGGGACTCTCCTACGAGCAGTACTTC
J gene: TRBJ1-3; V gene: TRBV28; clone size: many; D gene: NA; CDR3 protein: CASTEKGNTIYF; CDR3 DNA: TGTGCCAGCACCGAAAAGGGAAACACCATATATTTT
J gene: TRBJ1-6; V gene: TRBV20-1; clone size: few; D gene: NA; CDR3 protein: CSAQRRAVKGPHYNSPLHF; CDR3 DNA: TGCAGTGCTCAAAGGAGGGCAGTAAAGGGTCCGCACTATAATTCACCCCTCCACTTT
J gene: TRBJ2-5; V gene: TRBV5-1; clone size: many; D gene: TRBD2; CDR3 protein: CASSLGLAGGTQETQYF; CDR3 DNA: TGCGCCAGCAGCTTGGGACTAGCGGGAGGTACCCAAGAGACCCAGTACTTC
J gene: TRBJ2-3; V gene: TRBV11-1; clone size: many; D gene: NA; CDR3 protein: CASSLDSYTDTQYF; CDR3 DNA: TGTGCCAGCAGCTTGGACTCTTACACAGATACGCAGTATTTT
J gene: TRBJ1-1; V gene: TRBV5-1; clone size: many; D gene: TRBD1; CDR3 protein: CASSPLGQGATEAFF; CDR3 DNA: TGCGCCAGCAGCCCCCTCGGACAGGGCGCCACTGAAGCTTTCTTT
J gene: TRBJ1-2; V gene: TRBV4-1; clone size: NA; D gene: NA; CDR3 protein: CASSQVVTGGNYGYTF; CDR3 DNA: TGCGCCAGCAGCCAAGTGGTGACAGGTGGTAACTATGGCTACACCTTC
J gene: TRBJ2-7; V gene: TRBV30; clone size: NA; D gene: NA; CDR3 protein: CAWRRQDFGFSYEQYF; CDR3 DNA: TGTGCCTGGAGGCGCCAGGATTTCGGGTTCTCCTACGAGCAGTACTTC
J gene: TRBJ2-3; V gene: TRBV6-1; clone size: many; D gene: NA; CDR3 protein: CASRWTESTDTQYF; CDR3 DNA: TGTGCCAGCAGATGGACAGAGAGCACAGATACGCAGTATTTT
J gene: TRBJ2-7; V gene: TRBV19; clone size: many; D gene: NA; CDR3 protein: CASSIDNRGSYEQYF; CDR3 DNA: TGTGCCAGTAGTATAGATAACCGGGGATCCTACGAGCAGTACTTC
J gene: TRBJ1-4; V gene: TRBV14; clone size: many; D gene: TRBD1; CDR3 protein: CASSRDRGEKLFF; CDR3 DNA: TGTGCCAGCAGCCGGGACAGGGGTGAAAAACTGTTTTTT
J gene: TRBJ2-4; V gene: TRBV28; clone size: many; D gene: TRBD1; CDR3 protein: CASSLLTFGQGRNIQYF; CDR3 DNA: TGTGCCAGCAGTCTCCTTACCTTTGGACAGGGGAGAAACATTCAGTACTTC
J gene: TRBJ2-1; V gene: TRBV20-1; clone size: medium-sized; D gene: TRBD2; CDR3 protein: CSARDVDRTSYNEQFF; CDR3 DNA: TGCAGTGCTAGAGATGTTGACCGGACTAGCTACAATGAGCAGTTCTTC
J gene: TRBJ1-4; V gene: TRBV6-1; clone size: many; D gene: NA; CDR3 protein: CASRRQDKEEKLFF; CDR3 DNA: TGTGCCAGCAGACGACAGGACAAGGAGGAAAAACTGTTTTTT
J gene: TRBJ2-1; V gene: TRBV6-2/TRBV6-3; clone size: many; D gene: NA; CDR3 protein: CASSPLVGDEQFF; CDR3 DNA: TGTGCCAGCTCCCCCCTGGTAGGGGATGAGCAGTTCTTC
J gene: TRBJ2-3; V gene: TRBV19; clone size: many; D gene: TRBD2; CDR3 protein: CASSPSPGTSGKMQYF; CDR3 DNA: TGTGCCAGTAGTCCTTCCCCCGGGACTAGCGGGAAGATGCAGTATTTT
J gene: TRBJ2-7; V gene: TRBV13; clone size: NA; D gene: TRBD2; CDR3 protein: CATSPPSESGRLGEQCF; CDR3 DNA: TGTGCCACCAGCCCTCCTAGTGAGAGCGGGAGATTGGGCGAGCAGTGCTTC
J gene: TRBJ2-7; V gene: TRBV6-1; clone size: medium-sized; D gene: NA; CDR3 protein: CASSEGWMKGGGEQYF; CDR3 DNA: TGTGCCAGCAGTGAAGGGTGGATGAAGGGGGGGGGCGAGCAGTACTTC
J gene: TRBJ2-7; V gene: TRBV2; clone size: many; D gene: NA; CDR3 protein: CASSGGPGPLDEQYF; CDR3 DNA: TGTGCCAGCAGTGGTGGGCCGGGGCCGCTGGACGAGCAGTACTTC
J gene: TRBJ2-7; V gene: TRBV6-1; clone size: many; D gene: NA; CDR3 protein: CASSRDSHYEQYF; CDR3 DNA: TGTGCCAGCAGTCGGGACTCTCATTACGAGCAGTACTTC
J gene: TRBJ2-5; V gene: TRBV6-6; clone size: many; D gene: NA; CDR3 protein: CASSYSVGEKETQYF; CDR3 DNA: TGTGCCAGCAGTTACTCGGTAGGGGAGAAAGAGACCCAGTACTTC
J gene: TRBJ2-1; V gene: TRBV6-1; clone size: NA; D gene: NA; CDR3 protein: CASSRVEWLSSYNEQFF; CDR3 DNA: TGTGCCAGCAGCCGCGTTGAGTGGCTGAGCTCCTACAATGAGCAGTTCTTC
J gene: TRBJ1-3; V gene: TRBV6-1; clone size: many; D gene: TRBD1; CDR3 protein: CASSSDRAGNTIYF; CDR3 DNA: TGTGCCAGCAGTTCCGACAGGGCCGGAAACACCATATATTTT
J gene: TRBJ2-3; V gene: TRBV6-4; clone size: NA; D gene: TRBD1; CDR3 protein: CASSDSGQGTDTQYF; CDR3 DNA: TGTGCCAGCAGTGACTCGGGACAGGGCACAGATACGCAGTATTTT
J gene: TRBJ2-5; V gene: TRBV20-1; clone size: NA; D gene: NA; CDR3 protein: CSARDGREQETQYF; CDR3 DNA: TGCAGTGCTAGAGATGGTAGGGAACAAGAGACACAGTACTTC
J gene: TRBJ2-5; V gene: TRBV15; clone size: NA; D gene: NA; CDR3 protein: CATRTGEGTQYF; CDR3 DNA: TGTGCCACCCGGACGGGCGAAGGGACCCAGTACTTC
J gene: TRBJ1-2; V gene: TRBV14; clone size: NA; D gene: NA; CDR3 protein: CASSQRVPEGYGYTF; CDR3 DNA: TGTGCCAGCAGCCAAAGGGTTCCGGAGGGCTATGGCTACACCTTC